Below, 26 T cell receptor beta chains from the same sample are listed, as sequenced in a study of monozygotic twins with inflammatory bowel disease. Reprocessing the 5' RACE reads, TCRdb reports a single entry for every CDR3 protein and omits DNA. The sample table includes 210,000 or so distinct CDR3 sequences. The sample taken for sequencing was blood. The source is a human donor with ulcerative colitis or Crohn's disease, or a healthy co-twin of an affected twin (not recorded which).

The V call is TRBV19, the J call TRBJ2-2; TCRdb selects TRBD1, and the lack of DNA leaves this call unchecked. The length of the CDR3 is 17 residues. Per the germline V gene, CDR1 is LNHDA and CDR2 is SQIVND (reference sequence). CDR3 residues: CASSKDILRVYTGELFF.

The chain joins TRBV7-8 to TRBJ1-1; TCRdb gives TRBD1 as the D gene, but with no DNA this cannot be confirmed. This CDR3 has 15 residues. Germline CDR1 is SGHVS and CDR2 is FQNEAQ. CDR3 in amino acids: CASSFRQGGNTEAFF.

The V gene is TRBV7-9, the J gene TRBJ1-1. The CDR3 contains 14 residues. Germline lookup yields CDR1 SEHNR and CDR2 FQNEAQ (reference sequence). CDR3 in amino acids: CASSSGWGDTEAFF.

This chain links TRBV29-1 with TRBJ1-1. Germline V gene lookup returns CDR1 SQVTM and CDR2 ANQGSEA. CDR3 size: 11 residues. The CDR3 loop is CSVVRYTEAFF.

This chain links TRBV4-2 with TRBJ1-2; TCRdb selects TRBD1, and the lack of DNA leaves this call unchecked. The CDR3 is 15 amino acids. Germline CDR1 reads LGHNA; CDR2 reads YNFKEQ. CDR3 region: CASSQGGGHGYGYTF.

The chain has TRBV29-1 and TRBJ1-1. CDR1 and CDR2 from the germline V gene are SQVTM and ANQGSEA. This CDR3 comprises 13 residues. CDR3: CSAYSLSGTEAFF.

The rearrangement joins TRBV9 to TRBJ2-3; there is no DNA to check the TCRdb D call of TRBD1. The CDR3 sequence is 17 residues long. Per the germline V gene, CDR1 is SGDLS and CDR2 is YYNGEE. The CDR3 protein is CASSVVPGGSFTDTQYF.

This sequence joins TRBV28 and TRBJ2-2; TCRdb names TRBD2, which stays unverified in the absence of DNA. CDR3 size: 13 residues. The germline V gene encodes CDR1 MDHEN and CDR2 SYDVKM. Here the CDR3 reads CASRTSRAGELFF.

The chain links TRBV10-3 to TRBJ1-1. This CDR3 comprises 12 residues. CDR1 ENHRY and CDR2 SYGVKD come from the germline V gene. CDR3 amino acids: CAISEEYAEAFF.

V is TRBV18 and J is TRBJ2-1; TCRdb's D call of TRBD1 is untestable without DNA. Germline CDR1 KGHSH, CDR2 LQKENI. The CDR3 totals 15 residues. This CDR3 reads CASSRRDSAYNEQFF.

The chain uses TRBV18 and TRBJ2-3. This CDR3 spans 14 amino acids. Germline values: CDR1 KGHSH, CDR2 LQKENI. The CDR3 is CASSPPGLTDTQYF. Combining the CDR3 with reference TRBV18 and TRBJ2-3 gives the whole variable domain NAGVMQNPRHLVRRRGQEARLRCSPMKGHSHVYWYRQLPEEGLKFMVYLQKENIIDESGMPKERFSAEFPKEGPSILRIQQVVRGDSAAYFCASSPPGLTDTQYFGPGTRLTVL.

CDR3 in amino acids: CASSLVEGARQPQHF. This chain uses TRBV4-1 with TRBJ1-5; the D call of TRBD1 rests on TCRdb alone, since no DNA is present to check it. Germline CDR1 MGHRA, CDR2 YSYEKL. The CDR3 totals 15 residues.

The chain combines TRBV20-1 with TRBJ1-1. Germline CDR1 DFQATT, CDR2 SNEGSKA (reference sequence). The length of the CDR3 is 14 residues. The CDR3: CSARFGWEDTEAFF.

V usage is TRBV7-9 and J usage is TRBJ2-1; TCRdb calls TRBD2, which cannot be checked without DNA. Germline assignment: CDR1 SEHNR and CDR2 FQNEAQ (reference sequence). The CDR3 is made up of 12 amino acids. CDR3: CASSSAAEVQFF.

This chain connects TRBV10-3 to TRBJ2-1; TCRdb names TRBD1, which stays unverified in the absence of DNA. The CDR3 consists of 14 residues. From germline, CDR1 is ENHRY and CDR2 SYGVKD. CDR3 residues: CAISAVGGINEQFF.

The rearrangement joins TRBV7-6 to TRBJ2-3; TCRdb outputs TRBD1, but without DNA this stays unchecked. CDR1 SGHVS and CDR2 FNYEAQ come from the germline V gene. The CDR3 loop spans 14 amino acids. The CDR3 loop is CASSLGPSTDTQYF.

J is TRBJ1-2 and V is TRBV12-3 or TRBV12-4; TCRdb proposes TRBD1, but this gene call is untestable without DNA. The length of the CDR3 is 17 residues. CDR3 loop: CASSQYGTGGNWRGYTF.

This clonotype registers medium-sized (0.01 to 0.1%) by frequency. V usage is TRBV5-1 and J usage is TRBJ1-2. This CDR3 has 13 residues. The V gene's germline CDR1 is SGHRS and CDR2 YFSETQ. CDR3 protein: CASSLVGPKGYTF.

The CDR3 here is CASSHGGQGLGQPQHF. The chain uses TRBV3-1 and TRBJ1-5; checking the TCRdb D call of TRBD1 is not possible without DNA. CDR1 LGHDT and CDR2 YNNKEL come from the germline V gene (reference sequence). This CDR3 region has 16 residues.

The chain recombines TRBV4-2 with TRBJ2-3; TCRdb designates TRBD1, a call that cannot be tested without DNA. Looked up from germline, CDR1 is LGHNA and CDR2 is YNFKEQ. The CDR3 is 15 residues long. CDR3 amino acids: CASSQDGGSTDTQYF.

The V call is TRBV7-2, the J call TRBJ2-7. This CDR3 has 12 amino acids. Germline V gene data show CDR1 as SGHTA and CDR2 as FQGNSA. CDR3 residues: CASSGNWYEQYF.

The CDR3 region is CASSYTSGSTGYTF. The rearrangement uses TRBV6-5 and TRBJ1-2; TCRdb outputs TRBD1, but without DNA this stays unchecked. Germline CDR1 MNHEY, CDR2 SVGAGI. This CDR3 has 14 amino acids.

This rearrangement joins TRBV27 to TRBJ1-2; TCRdb gives TRBD1 as the D gene, but with no DNA this cannot be confirmed. CDR1 and CDR2 from the germline V gene are MNHEY and SMNVEV (reference sequence). This CDR3 has 17 residues. The CDR3 here is CASSLRPLPGPGVVYTF.

The V gene is TRBV9, the J gene TRBJ2-2; lacking DNA, the TRBD1 call made by TCRdb goes unchecked. CDR1 and CDR2 from the germline V gene are SGDLS and YYNGEE. This CDR3 has 18 residues. CDR3 residues: CASSVAYDRGILTGELFF.

The V call is TRBV6-2 or TRBV6-3, the J call TRBJ2-7. CDR3 size: 15 residues. The germline gives CDR1 MNHEY, CDR2 SVGEGT. CDR3 loop: CASSYEFALHYEQYF.

The chain joins TRBV19 to TRBJ1-1; the TRBD1 assignment by TCRdb is unverifiable without DNA. There are 14 residues in the CDR3. Germline loops: CDR1 LNHDA, CDR2 SQIVND (reference sequence). CDR3 residues: CASSNTGGRTEAFF.